This paragraph reports one T cell receptor (beta chain). V was pared by 4 bases and J by 10 bases, with 3 bases of the junction left unmatched. Germline V gene sequence: CDR1 LNHDA, CDR2 SQIVND (reference sequence). This CDR3 is 12 amino acids long. Method: immunoSEQ multiplex PCR; TCRdb's copy keeps in-frame clones and lacks some. The profile shows around 39,000 clones, roughly four fifths of them singletons. This sample is drawn from a study of OX40 agonist ivuxolimab in advanced cancers. The rearrangement links TRBV19 to TRBJ2-1, with 8 bases lining up with TRBD2. Source: CD4+ or CD8+ T cells sorted from blood, taken in a trial of the OX40 agonist ivuxolimab. This receptor was taken from an adult with an advanced solid tumor such as melanoma, head and neck, liver or kidney cancer. CDR3: CASSTQREEQFF. The CDR3 DNA sequence: TGTGCCAGTAGTACCCAGCGGGAGGAGCAGTTCTTC.